This T cell receptor (beta chain) was recorded in a study of long-term antiretroviral therapy in people with HIV. Study results and limitations: The study found that diversity rose after ART but stayed below transplant donor controls. It was observed that HIV repertoires exhibited narrower CDR3 length ranges than controls.

This clone is labeled as medium-sized. Its antigen is not identified. Samples were assayed with immunoSEQ v3.0 at survey level. Sequencing efforts were directed toward about 35,000-55,000 T-cell genomes per sample. Clones were sequenced by immunoSEQ multiplex PCR, and TCRdb holds only the in-frame ones, with some missing. The sample includes around 21,000 clones, around 87% seen only once; the top ten take about 9%. Trimming left V 1 base short and J 11 bases short, with 14 bases between. The CDR3 covers 13 residues. In germline, CDR1 is LGHNA, CDR2 YNFKEQ. Sequenced material: unsorted PBMCs, taken 0.2 years before starting antiretroviral therapy. V gene TRBV4-2 combines with J gene TRBJ1-1; D possibly corresponds to TRBD1 (6 bases). The clonotype comes from a man aged 18-30 years with HIV. The CDR3 sequence: CASSQVTGQWAFF. The DNA for the CDR3 is TGTGCCAGCAGCCAAGTAACGGGACAATGGGCTTTCTTT.